The clone carrying this T cell receptor (beta chain) was found once. A much larger clone is a single base away; this may be a read error. The sample is drawn from a study of blood T cells in healthy people across ages. Through a sample-barcoded 5' primer and a J-beta primer mix, a second PCR was run for about 6 to 12 cycles. TCRdb reprocessed the 5' RACE reads with MiXCR, giving one entry per CDR3 protein. This table holds 900,000 to 950,000 distinct CDR3 sequences, almost 30% found once. Germline CDR1 is SQVTM and CDR2 is ANQGSEA. This CDR3 is built from 13 residues. V was pared by 7 bases and J by 4 bases, with 16 bases between. The same data also went into a second study, on T cells of mothers and their children. In that study: Every microgram of extracted RNA entered cDNA synthesis, around 1.4 ug per 15 ul.

The sample comprised blood. The sequence was collected from a woman between 40 and 55 years old in good health. The chain employs TRBV29-1 and TRBJ1-1; D remains ambiguous. The CDR3 DNA reads TGCAGCGCTAGTCTAGGCTTAGGCACTGAAGCTTTCTTT. Residues: CSASLGLGTEAFF.